These 2 T cell receptor beta chains originate from one sample sequenced in a study of human thymus T cells. Generated by immunoSEQ multiplex PCR, the TCRdb table keeps only in-frame clones and is missing some. The sample includes tens of thousands of clones, roughly 94% of them seen just once. Resections removed during corrective heart surgery provided the thymus tissue used. Material for sequencing was thymus tissue. The receptors were sampled from a girl under three years old with a congenital heart defect but otherwise immunologically healthy.

Written as DNA, the CDR3 is TGCGCCAGCAGCCCAGAAACGGACCATTGCCGAATCGTGGATACGCAGTATTTT. It yields the protein CASSPETDHCRIVDTQYF. This rearrangement joins TRBV5-1 to TRBJ2-3; D is unclear. CDR1 and CDR2 (germline): SGHRS, YFSETQ. V gave up 4 bases and J gave up 6 bases, with 27 bases separating them. This CDR3 is built from 18 residues. Full variable domain (remainder filled in from reference TRBV5-1 and TRBJ2-3): KAGVTQTPRYLIKTRGQQVTLSCSPISGHRSVSWYQQTPGQGLQFLFEYFSETQRNKGNFPGRFSGRQFSNSRSEMNVSTLELGDSALYLCASSPETDHCRIVDTQYFGPGTRLTVL.

The rearrangement joins TRBV7-6 to TRBJ2-1; 10 positions agree with TRBD2. CDR3 length: 13 amino acids. The J segment lost 7 bases and the V segment lost 5 bases, leaving 2 bases of the junction unmatched. Per germline, CDR1 SGHVS and CDR2 FNYEAQ. DNA for the CDR3: TGTGCCAGCAGCACACTAGCGGGAAATGAGCAGTTCTTC. It specifies CASSTLAGNEQFF.